These 31 T cell receptor beta chains share one sample of origin, sequenced in a study of monozygotic twins with cystic fibrosis. Method: immunoSEQ multiplex PCR; TCRdb's copy keeps in-frame clones and lacks some. The sample records around 27,000 clones, 95% to 98% being singletons. Material for sequencing was blood. These receptors originate from a girl aged 2 to 9 with cystic fibrosis.

The chain couples TRBV7-3 to TRBJ2-3; the match to TRBD2 covers 7 bases. Germline assignment: CDR1 SGHTA and CDR2 FQGTGA. V lost 2 bases and J lost 1; bases outside the gene matches: 3. CDR3 length: 15 amino acids. Written as DNA, the CDR3 is TGTGCCAGCAGCTTATTTACTAGCGGCACAGATACGCAGTATTTT. Translating it yields CASSLFTSGTDTQYF.

V gene TRBV5-6 combines with J gene TRBJ2-5, with 7 positions matching TRBD1. The CDR3 is 15 residues long. The germline gives CDR1 SGHDT, CDR2 YYEEEE. Trimming took 4 bases from V and 1 from J; bases not matched to a gene: 7. CDR3 nucleotides: TGTGCCAGCAGCCCGACCCGGGACAGCCAAGAGACCCAGTACTTC. It encodes CASSPTRDSQETQYF.

The chain has TRBV7-2 and TRBJ1-5; D might be TRBD1 (5 bases). This CDR3 region has 15 residues. V was clipped by 1 base and J by 0 bases, with 7 bases between them. Germline values: CDR1 SGHTA, CDR2 FQGNSA. CDR3: CASSLGGNSNQPQHF. The CDR3 coding sequence is TGTGCCAGCAGCTTAGGGGGGAATAGCAATCAGCCCCAGCATTTT.

The J gene is TRBJ2-7, the V gene TRBV29-1, with 11 nucleotides matching TRBD1. Germline V gene lookup returns CDR1 SQVTM and CDR2 ANQGSEA. The CDR3 spans 14 residues. The V and J ends lost 6 bases and 0 bases, in that order; junction bases with no gene match: 4. The CDR3 DNA reads TGCAGCGTGTGGGACAGGGGGACCTCCTACGAGCAGTACTTC. Its protein product is CSVWDRGTSYEQYF.

The V and J genes are TRBV4-3 and TRBJ2-1; D not resolved. The V end was cut by 2 bases, the J end by 0 bases, with 11 bases between. The CDR3 runs 16 residues. The germline gives CDR1 LGHNA, CDR2 YSLEER. The CDR3 reads CASSQCPYGSYNEQFF. Here the CDR3 DNA reads TGCGCCAGCAGCCAATGCCCATATGGCTCCTACAATGAGCAGTTCTTC.

CDR3 loop: CASSLAGLGNEQFF. The CDR3 DNA is TGTGCCAGCAGCTTAGCAGGGCTCGGGAATGAGCAGTTCTTC. This chain joins TRBV7-9 and TRBJ2-1, with D unclear. V lost 0 bases to trimming and J lost 7 bases, with 10 bases between them. The CDR3 contains 14 residues. The germline V gene encodes CDR1 SEHNR and CDR2 FQNEAQ (reference sequence).

The chain recombines TRBV5-1 with TRBJ2-7; 13 positions match TRBD2. V lost 3 bases to trimming and J lost 5 bases; unmatched junction nucleotides: 8. CDR1 SGHRS and CDR2 YFSETQ come from the germline V gene. The CDR3 consists of 16 residues. The CDR3 is CASSSTTSGRIHEQYF. The CDR3, as DNA: TGCGCCAGCAGCTCCACGACTAGCGGGAGGATCCACGAGCAGTACTTC.

This clone came up once. This chain joins TRBV7-8 and TRBJ2-2; D call uncertain. Trimming stripped 5 bases from V and 1 base from J, with 14 bases between. Germline V gives CDR1 SGHVS, CDR2 FQNEAQ. This CDR3 region has 16 residues. Here the CDR3 DNA reads TGTGCCAGCAGCGGATTTCTAGTGCAGAACACCGGGGAGCTGTTTTTT. Encoded protein: CASSGFLVQNTGELFF.

This chain connects TRBV5-1 to TRBJ2-7, with 7 bases that match TRBD2. CDR3 size: 15 residues. Germline CDR1 is SGHRS and CDR2 is YFSETQ. V trimming: 0 bases; J trimming: 9 bases; junction bases outside the gene matches: 12. The DNA for the CDR3 is TGCGCCAGCAGCTTGGAACTGGTTAGCGGCGGGGGGCAGTACTTC. Its translation: CASSLELVSGGGQYF.

This chain links TRBV5-1 with TRBJ2-1; D gene ambiguous. This CDR3 contains 14 residues. The germline V and J ends were trimmed by 2 bases and 8 bases, with 14 bases remaining between them. From germline, CDR1 is SGHRS and CDR2 YFSETQ. The chain's CDR3 is CASSLRLWAHEQFF. In DNA, the CDR3 is TGCGCCAGCAGCTTACGCCTTTGGGCCCATGAGCAGTTCTTC. Together with reference TRBV5-1 and TRBJ2-1, the CDR3 gives the full variable domain: KAGVTQTPRYLIKTRGQQVTLSCSPISGHRSVSWYQQTPGQGLQFLFEYFSETQRNKGNFPGRFSGRQFSNSRSEMNVSTLELGDSALYLCASSLRLWAHEQFFGPGTRLTVL.

This sequence joins TRBV19 and TRBJ1-1; D unclear. Germline lookup yields CDR1 LNHDA and CDR2 SQIVND (reference sequence). The CDR3 runs 15 residues. Trimming pared 8 bases from V and 1 base from J, leaving 17 bases between. The CDR3 here is CASWDRLLQNTEAFF. CDR3 DNA: TGTGCCAGTTGGGATAGGTTGCTTCAGAACACTGAAGCTTTCTTT.

This rearrangement joins TRBV29-1 to TRBJ2-7; 8 positions match TRBD2. In germline, CDR1 is SQVTM, CDR2 ANQGSEA. Trimming at V came to 5 bases and at J to 6 bases, leaving 6 bases not matched to a gene. This CDR3 is built from 12 residues. The CDR3 here is CSVSSGSAEQYF. In nucleotides, the CDR3 is TGCAGCGTTTCAAGCGGGAGTGCCGAGCAGTACTTC.

V is TRBV27 and J is TRBJ2-7, with TRBD2 matching 7 bases. After removal of 5 bases from V and 0 bases from J, the junction contained 10 bases not matched to a gene. The length of the CDR3 is 16 residues. Germline V CDR1 and CDR2: MNHEY, SMNVEV (reference sequence). CDR3 loop: CASSPSLAASSYEQYF. CDR3 sequence (DNA): TGTGCCAGCAGTCCGTCCCTAGCGGCGAGCTCCTACGAGCAGTACTTC.

The chain has TRBV5-1 and TRBJ2-3, with 7 nucleotides matching TRBD2. The CDR3 is 16 residues long. Germline V gives CDR1 SGHRS, CDR2 YFSETQ. J was trimmed by 2 bases and V by 4 bases; bases with no gene match: 10. The CDR3 protein is CASSLAGTTSTDTQYF. CDR3 nucleotide sequence: TGCGCCAGCAGCCTAGCCGGGACTACCTCCACAGATACGCAGTATTTT. Combining the CDR3 with reference TRBV5-1 and TRBJ2-3 gives the whole variable domain KAGVTQTPRYLIKTRGQQVTLSCSPISGHRSVSWYQQTPGQGLQFLFEYFSETQRNKGNFPGRFSGRQFSNSRSEMNVSTLELGDSALYLCASSLAGTTSTDTQYFGPGTRLTVL.

This sequence joins TRBV5-1 and TRBJ1-1; D gene ambiguous. This CDR3 comprises 14 residues. CDR1 is SGHRS, CDR2 YFSETQ, per germline. V dropped 4 bases and J dropped 0 bases, with 10 bases sitting between them. CDR3 in amino acids: CASSPRTMNTEAFF. Written as DNA, the CDR3 is TGCGCCAGCAGCCCAAGGACCATGAACACTGAAGCTTTCTTT.

This chain connects TRBV5-1 to TRBJ2-7; D is unclear. The CDR3 runs to 14 residues. Germline CDR1 is SGHRS and CDR2 is YFSETQ. V was cut by 0 bases and J by 6 bases, with 13 bases left in between. CDR3 in amino acids: CASSLAGRVREQYF. The CDR3, as DNA: TGCGCCAGCAGCTTGGCCGGAAGGGTCCGCGAGCAGTACTTC.

The chain recombines TRBV2 with TRBJ2-1, with 11 bases aligning to TRBD2. Unmatched junction bases numbered 4, after V lost 7 bases and J lost 5 bases. CDR3 size: 14 residues. CDR1 and CDR2 from the germline V gene are SNHLY and FYNNEI. CDR3 in DNA: TGTGCCAGCACAGTAGCGGGAGGGAACAATGAGCAGTTCTTC. This translates into CASTVAGGNNEQFF.

The V and J genes are TRBV4-2 and TRBJ2-7; a possible D gene is TRBD2 (5 bases). The V gene's germline CDR1 is LGHNA and CDR2 YNFKEQ. CDR3 length: 15 amino acids. V was pared by 3 bases and J by 1 base, with 13 bases between. DNA for the CDR3: TGTGCCAGCAGCCAGACATCGGGATCTTCCTACGAGCAGTACTTC. Translated: CASSQTSGSSYEQYF.

The chain uses TRBV6-1 and TRBJ2-7, with D possibly being TRBD1 or TRBD2 (5 bases each). V was cut by 6 bases and J by 7 bases, with 10 bases left in between. The CDR3 runs to 11 residues. Per the germline V gene, CDR1 is MNHNS and CDR2 is SASEGT. CDR3 region: CASRGDREQYF. DNA for the CDR3: TGTGCCAGCAGGGGAGACAGAGAGCAGTACTTC.

The CDR3 loop is CASSLFGTDIYEQYF. CDR3 nucleotide sequence: TGTGCCAGCAGCTTATTCGGGACAGATATATACGAGCAGTACTTC. The gene calls are TRBV11-2 and TRBJ2-7; 7 positions match TRBD1. The CDR3 is 15 residues long. J lost 4 bases, V lost 2 bases, and 8 bases had no gene match. Looked up from germline, CDR1 is SGHAT and CDR2 is FQNNGV.

The chain links TRBV6-1 to TRBJ1-1; D unresolved. Between the trimmed V and J ends, which lost 5 bases and 1 base, there was a span of 11 bases. This CDR3 comprises 14 residues. CDR1 is MNHNS and CDR2 is SASEGT in the germline V gene. The CDR3 region has the DNA TGTGCCAGCAGTCTTCCCGGCGCGAACACTGAAGCTTTCTTT. Translated, it gives CASSLPGANTEAFF.

The chain carries TRBV5-4 and TRBJ2-7; 7 bases align to TRBD2. CDR1 is SGHNT, CDR2 YYREEE, per germline (reference sequence). This CDR3 has 12 amino acids. With V trimmed by 0 bases and J by 10 bases, 4 bases remained unmatched. As DNA, the CDR3 is TGTGCCAGCAGCTTGGCGGGGGAGGGTCAGTACTTC. Translated, it gives CASSLAGEGQYF.

The chain has TRBV27 and TRBJ1-2; D is possibly TRBD1 (5 bases). V dropped 7 bases and J dropped 7 bases, with 22 bases sitting between them. Per the germline V gene, CDR1 is MNHEY and CDR2 is SMNVEV (reference sequence). There are 15 residues in the CDR3. The CDR3 DNA follows: TGTGCCAGCAAAGCGACGGCAGGGAGGGCTTCTGGCTACACCTTC. Protein sequence: CASKATAGRASGYTF.

The chain links TRBV11-3 to TRBJ2-2, with 8 bases lining up with TRBD2. J was trimmed by 3 bases and V by 5 bases; bases with no gene match: 5. The CDR3 is 15 amino acids. Germline CDR1 reads SGHNT; CDR2 reads YENEEA. For the CDR3, the DNA is TGTGCCAGCAGCCCCGGGAGGGAGGACACCGGGGAGCTGTTTTTT. The encoded protein is CASSPGREDTGELFF. The variable domain in full, with the rest retrieved from reference TRBV11-3 and TRBJ2-2, is EAGVVQSPRYKIIEKKQPVAFWCNPISGHNTLYWYLQNLGQGPELLIRYENEEAVDDSQLPKDRFSAERLKGVDSTLKIQPAELGDSAVYLCASSPGREDTGELFFGEGSRLTVL.

This clone was observed a single time. The J gene is TRBJ2-2, the V gene TRBV13, with D hard to call. The V gene lost 5 bases and the J gene lost 2 bases, with 3 bases spanning the gap. The CDR3 totals 12 residues. The germline gives CDR1 PRHDT, CDR2 FYEKMQ (reference sequence). The CDR3, as DNA: TGTGCCAGCAGCCAAAACACCGGGGAGCTGTTTTTT. Translated, it gives CASSQNTGELFF.

The CDR3 DNA reads as TGTGCCAGCAGTGTGGGGAGACAGGGCGGCAATCAGCCCCAGCATTTT. It translates to CASSVGRQGGNQPQHF. The rearrangement uses TRBV28 and TRBJ1-5; 7 nucleotides align to TRBD1. The V gene end was trimmed by 5 bases and the J gene end by 2 bases; junction bases not matched to a gene: 9. This CDR3 spans 16 amino acids. Germline assignment: CDR1 MDHEN and CDR2 SYDVKM.

The chain links TRBV5-6 to TRBJ2-7; D is perhaps TRBD1 (5 bases). The CDR3 consists of 13 residues. The germline gives CDR1 SGHDT, CDR2 YYEEEE. V was shortened by 0 bases and J by 6 bases, with 10 bases between the two germline ends. CDR3 sequence (DNA): TGTGCCAGCAGCTTGGCCGCAGGGCCCGAGCAGTACTTC. It translates to CASSLAAGPEQYF.

This clone was picked up a small number of times. The V call is TRBV4-1, the J call TRBJ2-7, with D perhaps TRBD2 (6 bases). The V gene lost 1 base and the J gene lost 5 bases, with 9 bases spanning the gap. The CDR3 covers 13 residues. CDR1 is MGHRA and CDR2 is YSYEKL in the germline V gene. In DNA, the CDR3 is TGCGCCAGCAGCCAAGCGGGACTCGACGAGCAGTACTTC. It codes for CASSQAGLDEQYF.

This clone was found once. The DNA for the CDR3 is TGCAGTGCCGCGCCGGAAGGCTACACCTTC. Encoded protein: CSAAPEGYTF. The gene calls are TRBV20-1 and TRBJ1-2; no reliable D call. The V gene's germline CDR1 is DFQATT and CDR2 SNEGSKA (reference sequence). This CDR3 contains 10 residues. Trimming took 6 bases from V and 8 from J, leaving 10 bases between them.

The genes are TRBV13 and TRBJ2-1; D is ambiguous. CDR3 length: 15 amino acids. Germline lookup yields CDR1 PRHDT and CDR2 FYEKMQ (reference sequence). V lost 0 bases and J 3 bases, leaving 9 bases between the germline ends. The CDR3 sequence: CASSLGQAIYNEQFF. As DNA, the CDR3 is TGTGCCAGCAGCTTAGGTCAGGCCATCTACAATGAGCAGTTCTTC. Variable domain in full (rest from reference TRBV13 and TRBJ2-1): AAGVIQSPRHLIKEKRETATLKCYPIPRHDTVYWYQQGPGQDPQFLISFYEKMQSDKGSIPDRFSAQQFSDYHSELNMSSLELGDSALYFCASSLGQAIYNEQFFGPGTRLTVL.

V is TRBV5-1 and J is TRBJ1-2; no clear D gene. Trimming cost V 0 bases and J 1 base, with 7 bases left between them. The CDR3 runs to 14 residues. Looked up from germline, CDR1 is SGHRS and CDR2 is YFSETQ. CDR3 coding DNA: TGCGCCAGCAGCTTGGACAAGGGTAACTATGGCTACACCTTC. It translates to CASSLDKGNYGYTF.